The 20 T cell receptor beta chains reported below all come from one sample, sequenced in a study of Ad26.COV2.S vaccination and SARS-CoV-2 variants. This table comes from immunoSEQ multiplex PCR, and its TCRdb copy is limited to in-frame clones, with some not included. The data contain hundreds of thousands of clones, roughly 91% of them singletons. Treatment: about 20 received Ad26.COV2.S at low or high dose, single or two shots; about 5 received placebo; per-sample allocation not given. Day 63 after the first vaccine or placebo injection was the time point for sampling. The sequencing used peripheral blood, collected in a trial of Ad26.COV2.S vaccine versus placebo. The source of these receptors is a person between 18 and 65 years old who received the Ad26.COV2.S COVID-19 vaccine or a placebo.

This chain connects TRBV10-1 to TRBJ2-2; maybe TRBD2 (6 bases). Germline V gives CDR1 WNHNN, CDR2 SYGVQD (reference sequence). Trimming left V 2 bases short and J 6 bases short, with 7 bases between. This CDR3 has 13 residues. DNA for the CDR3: TGCGCCAGCAGTGAGGGAGGGGCCGGGGAGCTGTTTTTT. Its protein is CASSEGGAGELFF.

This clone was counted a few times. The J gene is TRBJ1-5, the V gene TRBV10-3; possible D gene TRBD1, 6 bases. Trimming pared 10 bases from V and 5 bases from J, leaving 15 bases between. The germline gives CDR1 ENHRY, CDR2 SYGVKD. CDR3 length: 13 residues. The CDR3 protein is CATQLQGDQPQHF. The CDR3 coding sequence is TGTGCCACTCAACTACAGGGCGATCAGCCCCAGCATTTT.

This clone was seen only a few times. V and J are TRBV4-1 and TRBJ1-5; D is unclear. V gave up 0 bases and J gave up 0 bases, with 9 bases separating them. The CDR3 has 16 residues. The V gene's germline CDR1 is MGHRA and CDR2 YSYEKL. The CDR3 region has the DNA TGCGCCAGCAGCCAAGACGGGATGAATAGCAATCAGCCCCAGCATTTT. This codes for CASSQDGMNSNQPQHF.

The CDR3 coding sequence is TGTGCCAGCAGCCTTGGACACTCGAACACTGAAGCTTTCTTT. This translates into CASSLGHSNTEAFF. The gene calls are TRBV7-8 and TRBJ1-1, with D tentatively TRBD1 (5 bases). V lost 5 bases and J lost 1, with 11 bases in between. CDR3 length equals 14 residues. Per the germline V gene, CDR1 is SGHVS and CDR2 is FQNEAQ.

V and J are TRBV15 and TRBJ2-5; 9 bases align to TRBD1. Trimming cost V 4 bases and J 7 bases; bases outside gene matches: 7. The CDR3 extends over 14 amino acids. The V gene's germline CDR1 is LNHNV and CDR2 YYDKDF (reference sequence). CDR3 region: CATSTGQGFGTQYF. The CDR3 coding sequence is TGTGCCACCAGCACAGGACAGGGGTTCGGGACCCAGTACTTC.

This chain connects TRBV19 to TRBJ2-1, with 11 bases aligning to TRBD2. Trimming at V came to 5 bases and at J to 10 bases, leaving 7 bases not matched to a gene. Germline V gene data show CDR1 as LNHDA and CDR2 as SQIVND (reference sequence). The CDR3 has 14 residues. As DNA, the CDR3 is TGTGCCAGTAGTTTACTAGCGGGAGTTCGCGAGCAGTTCTTC. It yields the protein CASSLLAGVREQFF.

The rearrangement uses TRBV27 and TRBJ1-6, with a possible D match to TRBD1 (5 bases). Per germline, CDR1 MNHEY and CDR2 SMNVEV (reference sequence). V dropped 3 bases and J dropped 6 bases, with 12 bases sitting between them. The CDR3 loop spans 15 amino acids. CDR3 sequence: CASSFSGSTNSPLHF. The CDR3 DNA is TGTGCCAGCAGTTTTTCAGGGAGTACTAATTCACCCCTCCACTTT.

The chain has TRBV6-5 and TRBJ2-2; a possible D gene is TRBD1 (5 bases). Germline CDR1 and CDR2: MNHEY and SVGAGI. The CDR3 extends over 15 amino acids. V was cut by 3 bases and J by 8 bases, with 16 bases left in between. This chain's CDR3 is CASSYRTSIGGELFF. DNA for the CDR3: TGTGCCAGCAGTTATAGGACATCCATTGGGGGGGAGCTGTTTTTT.

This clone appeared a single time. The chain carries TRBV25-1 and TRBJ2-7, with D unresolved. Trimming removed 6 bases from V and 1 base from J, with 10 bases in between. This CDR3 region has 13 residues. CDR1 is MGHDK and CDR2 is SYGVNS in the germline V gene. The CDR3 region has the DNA TGTGCCAGCAGCCAGCATTCTTCCTACGAGCAGTACTTC. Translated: CASSQHSSYEQYF.

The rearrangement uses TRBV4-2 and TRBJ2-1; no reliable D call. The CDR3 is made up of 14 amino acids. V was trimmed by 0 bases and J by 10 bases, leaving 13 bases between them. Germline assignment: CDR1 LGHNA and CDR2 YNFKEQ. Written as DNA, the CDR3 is TGTGCCAGCAGCCAAGATCGCGTCCTTCTAGAGCAGTTCTTC. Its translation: CASSQDRVLLEQFF.

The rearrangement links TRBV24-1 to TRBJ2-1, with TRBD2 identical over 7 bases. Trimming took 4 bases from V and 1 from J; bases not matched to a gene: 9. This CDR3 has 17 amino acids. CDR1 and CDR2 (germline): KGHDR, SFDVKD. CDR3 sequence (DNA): TGTGCCACCAGTGACGGCCTCAGTAGCGGGTCCTACAATGAGCAGTTCTTC. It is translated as CATSDGLSSGSYNEQFF.

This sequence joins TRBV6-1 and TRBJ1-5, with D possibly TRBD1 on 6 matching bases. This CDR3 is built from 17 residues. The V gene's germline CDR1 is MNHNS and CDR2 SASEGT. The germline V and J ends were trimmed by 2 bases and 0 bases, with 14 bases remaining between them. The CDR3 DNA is TGTGCCAGCAGTGAAATGGCAGGGGTTCGTAGCAATCAGCCCCAGCATTTT. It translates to CASSEMAGVRSNQPQHF.

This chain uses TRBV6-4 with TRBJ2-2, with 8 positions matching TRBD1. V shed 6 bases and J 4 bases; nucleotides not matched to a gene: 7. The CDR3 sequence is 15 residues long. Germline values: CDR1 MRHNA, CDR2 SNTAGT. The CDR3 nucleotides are TGTGCCAGCAGCCTGACAGGGGACGGCACCGGGGAGCTGTTTTTT. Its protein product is CASSLTGDGTGELFF.

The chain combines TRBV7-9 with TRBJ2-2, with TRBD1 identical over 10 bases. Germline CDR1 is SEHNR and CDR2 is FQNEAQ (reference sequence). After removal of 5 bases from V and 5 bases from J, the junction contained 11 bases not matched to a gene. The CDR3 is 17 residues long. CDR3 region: CASSPPLRQGATGELFF. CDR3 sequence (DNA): TGTGCCAGCAGCCCACCGTTAAGACAGGGGGCTACCGGGGAGCTGTTTTTT.

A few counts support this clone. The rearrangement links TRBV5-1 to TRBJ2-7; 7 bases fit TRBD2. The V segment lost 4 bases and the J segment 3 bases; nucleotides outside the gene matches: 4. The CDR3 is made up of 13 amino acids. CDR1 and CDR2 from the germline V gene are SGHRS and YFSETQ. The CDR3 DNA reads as TGCGCCAGCAGCCAAGAGCGGGACTACGAGCAGTACTTC. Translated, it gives CASSQERDYEQYF.

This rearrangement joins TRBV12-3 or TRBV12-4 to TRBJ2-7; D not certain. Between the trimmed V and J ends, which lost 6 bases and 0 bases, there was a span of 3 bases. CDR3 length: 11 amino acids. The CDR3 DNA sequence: TGTGCCAGCAGCCCCTCCTACGAGCAGTACTTC. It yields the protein CASSPSYEQYF.

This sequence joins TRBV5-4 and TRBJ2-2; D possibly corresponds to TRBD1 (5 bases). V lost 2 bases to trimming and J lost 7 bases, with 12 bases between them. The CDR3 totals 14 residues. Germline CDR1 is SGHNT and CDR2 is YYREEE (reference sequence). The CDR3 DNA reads TGTGCCAGCAGCTTCGAAGGGGCAGGCGGGGAGCTGTTTTTT. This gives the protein CASSFEGAGGELFF.

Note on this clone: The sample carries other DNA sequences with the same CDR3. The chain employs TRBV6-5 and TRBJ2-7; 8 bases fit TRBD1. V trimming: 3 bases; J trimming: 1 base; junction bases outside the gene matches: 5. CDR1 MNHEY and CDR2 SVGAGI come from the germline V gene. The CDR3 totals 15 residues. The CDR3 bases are TGTGCCAGCAGTTATAGTGACAGGGGTTCCTACGAGCAGTACTTC. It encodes CASSYSDRGSYEQYF.

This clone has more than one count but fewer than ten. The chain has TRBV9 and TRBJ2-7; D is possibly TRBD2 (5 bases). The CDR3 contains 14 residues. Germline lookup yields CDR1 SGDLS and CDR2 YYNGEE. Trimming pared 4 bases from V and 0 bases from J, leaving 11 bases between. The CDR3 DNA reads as TGTGCCAGCAGCATTAGCGCCAGCTCCTACGAGCAGTACTTC. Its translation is CASSISASSYEQYF.

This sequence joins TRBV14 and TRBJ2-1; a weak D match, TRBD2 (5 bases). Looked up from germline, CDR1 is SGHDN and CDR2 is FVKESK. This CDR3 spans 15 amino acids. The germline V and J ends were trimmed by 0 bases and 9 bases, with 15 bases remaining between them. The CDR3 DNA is TGTGCCAGCAGCCAAGATCGATCGCGGGCAGGTGAGCAGTTCTTC. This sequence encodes CASSQDRSRAGEQFF.